The sequence of this T cell receptor (beta chain) was determined in a study of T cell responses to AZD1222 COVID-19 vaccine (dated by TCRdb to about 2021). Describing the broader study: Because spike-specific TCR depth and breadth did not differ between the two schedules, AZD1222 recipients who got a second dose at roughly 4 weeks were pooled with those who got a second dose at roughly 12 weeks. TCR sequencing covered 233 trial participants: about 210 given two doses of AZD1222 and 26 given two doses of MenACWY control vaccine. Enrollment into the trials was organized by age into subgroups of 18-55, 56-69 and 70-plus years, and those subgroups contained about 150, 27 and 61 TCR-sequenced participants, respectively.

Broader findings and caveats from the paper: Participants were mostly white British, with more females than males. The authors suggested clonal diversity may have been underestimated. Vaccine-associated CD4 TCRs spanned the whole spike protein, with dominant responses in regions 160-218 and 743-854. No day 14 peak-response samples were available, so repertoires were characterized only after the peak T cell response. A significant rise in spike-specific TCR breadth and depth was observed after two AZD1222 doses relative to day 0 and relative to MenACWY recipients. In the small 56-69-year group, the increase in depth fell short of significance, most likely because of low power. Epitopes outside the regions mutated in the B.1.351 and B.1.1.7 variants were reportedly recognized by nearly half of the unique spike-specific TCRs. Conclusions about previously exposed vaccinees were limited because only a handful of AZD1222 recipients were SARS-CoV-2 seropositive at baseline.

The CDR3 regions of human TCRbeta chains were analyzed by immunosequencing. Turning to the authors' computational methods: TCRs in the repertoires were compared against a reference library of SARS-CoV-2-specific TCRs that had been generated with the MIRA antigen-specificity platform. Breadth was defined as the fraction of unique TCRs that were SARS-CoV-2-associated. Depth was defined as the fraction of total T cells that were SARS-CoV-2-associated. Using the MIRA data, every spike-specific TCR was mapped to the spike region that the TCR reacted to and assigned to either a CD4 or a CD8 class. Log10-transformed breadth and depth values were compared by one-way ANOVA with Sidak's multiple comparisons tests. Here the immuneACCESS table is served through TCRdb, limited to in-frame sequences with V and J called. Missing clones are a known gap in these copies; in checked studies unresolved V genes cover under half, and the rest lacks a known reason. That table furnishes V, J and clone size, whereas the DNA furnished D and trimming. For this sample the table gives 100,000 or so clones, of which 85% to 90% were detected only once. The top ten constitute 1.4% of the sample.

Regarding this clone: Its specific antigen is unknown. It has no much larger one-base neighbor in the sample; base qualities were not kept.

The time point label of this sample denotes: baseline before first vaccination. The vaccinee samples were drawn from two UK trials, COV001 and COV002, one of which was a single-blind randomized controlled phase 2/3 trial testing AZD1222 (ChAdOx1 nCoV-19) in healthy adults. Trial participant PBMC samples were collected at day 0 and day 28 after the second dose for TCRbeta chain sequencing. The CDR3 spans 14 residues, from the cysteine through the phenylalanine. The only DNA kept is the CDR3, 42 bases in frame from the first base. The germline V gene sets CDR1 to SQVTM and CDR2 to ANQGSEA. V is pared back by 6 bases and J by 5 bases, with 19 bases lying between the germline termini.

The sequence joins TRBV29-1 to TRBJ1-1, with a tentative D gene TRBD1 over 5 matching bases. The starting material was peripheral blood, obtained on day 0 of AZD1222 vaccination. This clonotype was obtained from an adult in good health. The nucleotide sequence is given as TGCAGCGTGCGCCCCAGGGTAGCACTGACTGAAGCTTTCTTT. This gives the protein CSVRPRVALTEAFF. The full variable domain, with segments outside the CDR3 supplied by the reference TRBV29-1 and TRBJ1-1 proteins, appears as SAVISQKPSRDICQRGTSLTIQCQVDSQVTMMFWYRQQPGQSLTLIATANQGSEATYESGFVIDKFPISRPNLTFSTLTVSNMSPEDSSIYLCSVRPRVALTEAFFGQGTRLTVV.